One and the same sample provided the 24 T cell receptor beta chains below, sequenced in a study of T-cell memory formation after mild COVID-19. TCRdb called the 5' RACE reads again in MiXCR, with one record for every CDR3 protein. The data contain 550,000 to 600,000 distinct CDR3 sequences, roughly 17% of them singletons. Sample: PBMCs or a T cell subset sorted from them (not recorded which). Receptors were obtained from an adult woman who had mild COVID-19 (a few samples of this study predate the infection). Cell type and time point are not known.

The rearrangement uses TRBV19 and TRBJ2-6; the D call may be TRBD1 or TRBD2 (5 bases each). The V end lost 2 bases, the J end lost 2 bases, and 7 bases lay between the germline ends. The germline gives CDR1 LNHDA, CDR2 SQIVND (reference sequence). This CDR3 contains 15 residues. The CDR3 here is CASSIWGTGANVLTF. CDR3 DNA sequence: TGTGCCAGTAGTATATGGGGGACTGGGGCCAACGTCCTGACTTTC.

The sample holds a few counts of this clonotype. The chain uses TRBV30 and TRBJ1-6; no reliable D call. This CDR3 is built from 13 residues. Trimming removed 3 bases from V and 7 bases from J, with 10 bases in between. Germline values: CDR1 GTSNPN, CDR2 SVGIG (reference sequence). CDR3: CAWSWQFNSPLHF. The CDR3 DNA is TGTGCCTGGAGCTGGCAATTCAATTCACCCCTCCACTTT.

This clonotype has a handful of counts. The chain has TRBV12-3 or TRBV12-4 and TRBJ2-1; 9 nucleotides line up with TRBD2. Germline trimming cut 6 bases from V and 5 bases from J; bases unmatched to any gene: 8. The CDR3 is made up of 15 amino acids. The CDR3 DNA is TGTGCCAGCAGGAATGAGCGGGGGGCAAACAATGAGCAGTTCTTC. Its translation: CASRNERGANNEQFF.

The V and J genes are TRBV20-1 and TRBJ2-2; 11 nucleotides line up with TRBD2. Germline loops: CDR1 DFQATT, CDR2 SNEGSKA (reference sequence). CDR3 length equals 17 residues. Losses at the gene ends were 7 bases for V and 0 bases for J; bases not matched to a gene: 10. Here the CDR3 DNA reads TGCAGTGTCCTAGCGGGGGGCCAACGAACGAACACCGGGGAGCTGTTTTTT. This gives the protein CSVLAGGQRTNTGELFF.

In its sample, this clonotype was seen a few times. The chain carries TRBV18 and TRBJ1-1; TRBD1 matches 8 bases. This CDR3 comprises 14 residues. Unmatched junction bases numbered 3, after V lost 6 bases and J lost 0 bases. Germline lookup yields CDR1 KGHSH and CDR2 LQKENI. CDR3 sequence reads: CASSQDRVNTEAFF. CDR3 DNA sequence: TGTGCCAGCTCGCAGGACAGGGTGAACACTGAAGCTTTCTTT.

This clonotype was picked up a small number of times. This chain uses TRBV4-1 with TRBJ2-5; perhaps TRBD1 as D (5 bases). Between the trimmed V and J ends, which lost 1 base and 2 bases, there was a span of 8 bases. Germline V gene sequence: CDR1 MGHRA, CDR2 YSYEKL. The CDR3 contains 14 residues. CDR3 residues: CASSQVGPQETQYF. In DNA form, the CDR3 reads TGCGCCAGCAGCCAAGTGGGGCCACAAGAGACCCAGTACTTC.

This clonotype was detected only a few times. J is TRBJ1-1 and V is TRBV5-5; weak D call: TRBD1 (6 bases). The CDR3 runs 13 residues. Germline V CDR1 and CDR2: SGHKS, YYEKEE (reference sequence). V was clipped by 6 bases and J by 4 bases, with 13 bases between them. CDR3 sequence (DNA): TGTGCCAGCACCCCGGACAGATTCACTGAAGCTTTCTTT. This sequence encodes CASTPDRFTEAFF.

This clonotype has a count of ten or more. This rearrangement joins TRBV6-4 to TRBJ2-1; no clear D gene. The CDR3 runs to 16 residues. CDR1 is MRHNA, CDR2 SNTAGT, per germline. V shed 0 bases and J shed 0 bases, with 9 bases lying between them. CDR3 residues: CASSDSDGSSYNEQFF. Written as DNA, the CDR3 is TGTGCCAGCAGTGACTCAGACGGTAGCTCCTACAATGAGCAGTTCTTC.

This clonotype was observed a few times. The gene calls are TRBV6-5 and TRBJ2-3, with 11 bases that match TRBD1. The V gene's germline CDR1 is MNHEY and CDR2 SVGAGI. The CDR3 has 18 amino acids. V shed 7 bases, J shed 2 bases, and the junction held 14 bases outside the gene matches. The CDR3 is CASKPGDRGSQFTDTQYF. CDR3 DNA sequence: TGTGCCAGCAAGCCCGGGGACAGGGGGTCCCAATTCACAGATACGCAGTATTTT.

This chain joins TRBV5-1 and TRBJ2-7; D might be TRBD1 or TRBD2, each matching 5 bases. V was trimmed by 4 bases and J by 3 bases, leaving 17 bases between them. The CDR3 sequence is 15 residues long. The germline V gene encodes CDR1 SGHRS and CDR2 YFSETQ. CDR3: CASSTDPGPGYEQYF. In DNA form, the CDR3 reads TGCGCCAGCAGCACGGACCCGGGACCTGGCTACGAGCAGTACTTC.

V gene TRBV7-2 combines with J gene TRBJ1-2; TRBD1 aligns across 10 bases. Germline V gene data show CDR1 as SGHTA and CDR2 as FQGNSA. The CDR3 runs to 14 residues. J was trimmed by 12 bases and V by 8 bases; bases with no gene match: 15. CDR3 coding DNA: TGTGCCAGCCGGAAGCCCGGGACAGGGGATAAGAACACCTTC. Translation: CASRKPGTGDKNTF.

Ten or more counts support this clonotype. This chain joins TRBV29-1 and TRBJ1-1; D is unresolved. Germline V gene sequence: CDR1 SQVTM, CDR2 ANQGSEA. V lost 6 bases to trimming and J lost 1 base, with 3 bases between them. CDR3 length equals 10 residues. The CDR3 DNA is TGCAGCGTGCGGAACACTGAAGCTTTCTTT. This encodes CSVRNTEAFF.

V and J are TRBV11-3 and TRBJ2-1, with 7 bases aligning to TRBD2. V lost 0 bases and J lost 5; bases outside the gene matches: 10. CDR1 is SGHNT and CDR2 is YENEEA in the germline V gene. The CDR3 totals 17 residues. The CDR3 bases are TGTGCCAGCAGCTTAGATTTTCGGGCTAGCGGCGACAATGAGCAGTTCTTC. Translated, it gives CASSLDFRASGDNEQFF. The variable domain in full, completed from reference TRBV11-3 and TRBJ2-1, reads EAGVVQSPRYKIIEKKQPVAFWCNPISGHNTLYWYLQNLGQGPELLIRYENEEAVDDSQLPKDRFSAERLKGVDSTLKIQPAELGDSAVYLCASSLDFRASGDNEQFFGPGTRLTVL.

The CDR3 sequence is CRTIGGSGGYTF. The CDR3 bases are TGCAGAACGATTGGGGGATCGGGTGGCTACACCTTC. The chain is built from TRBV20-1 and TRBJ1-2; D possibly corresponds to TRBD1 (5 bases). The CDR3 runs to 12 residues. CDR1 DFQATT and CDR2 SNEGSKA come from the germline V gene (reference sequence).

This chain joins TRBV6-1 and TRBJ2-7; D is perhaps TRBD1 (6 bases). Per the germline V gene, CDR1 is MNHNS and CDR2 is SASEGT. The CDR3 sequence is 15 residues long. V was pared by 3 bases and J by 2 bases, with 14 bases between. CDR3 region: CASSDGAGQPYEQYF. In nucleotides, the CDR3 is TGTGCCAGCAGTGATGGAGCTGGACAGCCCTACGAGCAGTACTTC.

The chain couples TRBV4-1 to TRBJ1-2; D is uncertain. Trimming left V 3 bases short and J 8 bases short, with 13 bases between. Germline-derived CDR1 and CDR2 are MGHRA and YSYEKL. The CDR3 contains 13 residues. In DNA form, the CDR3 reads TGCGCCAGCAGCCAGAAGTTCGGAAGCGGCTACACCTTC. This translates into CASSQKFGSGYTF.

The CDR3 coding sequence is TGTGCCAGCAGCACGGACAGGGGAAGGGAAAAACTGTTTTTT. Encoded protein: CASSTDRGREKLFF. V gene TRBV6-5 combines with J gene TRBJ1-4; 9 nucleotides align to TRBD1. The V and J ends lost 6 bases and 8 bases, in that order; junction bases with no gene match: 7. CDR1 MNHEY and CDR2 SVGAGI come from the germline V gene. This CDR3 is 14 amino acids long.

This clonotype has a handful of counts. This rearrangement joins TRBV7-8 to TRBJ1-2; 9 nucleotides line up with TRBD1. Germline assignment: CDR1 SGHVS and CDR2 FQNEAQ. This CDR3 comprises 16 residues. Trimming at V came to 1 base and at J to 6 bases, leaving 9 bases not matched to a gene. CDR3 sequence reads: CASSLGGQGRKNGYTF. The CDR3 region has the DNA TGTGCCAGCAGCTTAGGAGGACAGGGGAGGAAGAATGGCTACACCTTC.

The chain uses TRBV5-5 and TRBJ2-1; no definite D call. The V gene's germline CDR1 is SGHKS and CDR2 YYEKEE (reference sequence). CDR3 size: 13 residues. V lost 1 base and J 7 bases, leaving 9 bases between the germline ends. CDR3 protein: CASSLTAPNEQFF. Here the CDR3 DNA reads TGTGCCAGCAGCTTGACAGCCCCGAATGAGCAGTTCTTC.

This clonotype occurred a few times. This chain connects TRBV7-7 to TRBJ2-6, with D possibly called TRBD1 or TRBD2 (5 bases each). The CDR3 runs to 12 residues. The germline V gene encodes CDR1 SSHAT and CDR2 FNYEAQ (reference sequence). V was trimmed by 7 bases and J by 13 bases, leaving 14 bases between them. This CDR3 is CASTGDGRVLTF. The CDR3 coding sequence is TGTGCCAGCACTGGGGACGGACGAGTCCTGACTTTC.

The chain is built from TRBV7-3 and TRBJ2-5, with 7 bases aligning to TRBD1. Germline-derived CDR1 and CDR2 are SGHTA and FQGTGA. Losses at the gene ends were 1 base for V and 4 bases for J; bases not matched to a gene: 6. This CDR3 spans 15 amino acids. This chain's CDR3 is CASSLNPGGRETQYF. The CDR3 DNA follows: TGTGCCAGCAGCTTAAATCCAGGGGGAAGAGAGACCCAGTACTTC.

This clonotype was seen only a few times. The V gene is TRBV7-3, the J gene TRBJ2-2; D is possibly TRBD2 (5 bases). Trimming took 3 bases from V and 5 from J, leaving 13 bases between them. Per germline, CDR1 SGHTA and CDR2 FQGTGA. The CDR3 contains 15 residues. CDR3 region: CASSFDGPGTGELFF. The CDR3 nucleotides are TGTGCCAGCAGCTTTGATGGGCCGGGGACCGGGGAGCTGTTTTTT.

This sequence joins TRBV24-1 and TRBJ2-3; 11 nucleotides match TRBD2. Trimming removed 7 bases from V and 0 bases from J; junction bases left unmatched: 11. The CDR3 is 18 residues long. The germline V gene encodes CDR1 KGHDR and CDR2 SFDVKD. The CDR3 protein is CATSSTPGTSGSTDTQYF. CDR3 coding DNA: TGTGCCACCAGCAGCACCCCCGGGACTAGCGGAAGCACAGATACGCAGTATTTT.

This chain uses TRBV4-1 with TRBJ2-1; perhaps TRBD1 as D (6 bases). Per germline, CDR1 MGHRA and CDR2 YSYEKL. V dropped 2 bases and J dropped 4 bases, with 21 bases sitting between them. The CDR3 has 18 amino acids. DNA for the CDR3: TGCGCCAGCAGCCAATCCCCCTTTGGCAGGGGTAGATACAATGAGCAGTTCTTC. Protein: CASSQSPFGRGRYNEQFF.